One sample yielded the 23 T cell receptor beta chains listed below, sequenced in a study of shared T cell receptors in the human thymus (dated by TCRdb to the early 2020s). The library was generated by the immunoSEQ multiplex PCR assay. In its TCRdb copy, this immuneACCESS table keeps in-frame sequences only and misses some clones. Where compared with another copy, unresolved V genes explain less than half of these, and the others have no known cause. Across this sample there are approximately 660,000 clones, with roughly 90% seen only once. The ten largest clones represent approximately 0.01% of the sample. The sample also formed part of further work on human thymus T cells.

Sequencing was done on a sample of thymocytes. Receptor source: a boy in the first two years of life with a congenital heart defect. Donor details come from another sample of the same person, matched by shared clones.

The CDR3 protein is CASSSGQGGETQYF. In DNA, the CDR3 is TGTGCCAGTAGTTCGGGACAGGGGGGAGAGACCCAGTACTTC. The chain is built from TRBV19 and TRBJ2-5; 11 nucleotides agree with TRBD1. This CDR3 is 14 amino acids long. Germline values: CDR1 LNHDA, CDR2 SQIVND (reference sequence). The V gene end was trimmed by 5 bases and the J gene end by 4 bases; junction bases not matched to a gene: 3. The variable domain in full, with the rest retrieved from reference TRBV19 and TRBJ2-5, is DGGITQSPKYLFRKEGQNVTLSCEQNLNHDAMYWYRQDPGQGLRLIYYSQIVNDFQKGDIAEGYSVSREKKESFPLTVTSAQKNPTAFYLCASSSGQGGETQYFGPGTRLLVL.

The chain couples TRBV6-1 to TRBJ2-1; 11 positions match TRBD2. The CDR3 runs 15 residues. The trim removed 8 bases at V and 7 bases at J, leaving 10 bases unmatched. Germline lookup yields CDR1 MNHNS and CDR2 SASEGT. As DNA, the CDR3 is TGTGCCAGCTTGACCTTAGCGGGAGGGACTAATGAGCAGTTCTTC. It specifies CASLTLAGGTNEQFF.

This chain links TRBV7-8 with TRBJ1-2; D may be TRBD1 (6 bases). Trimming pared 2 bases from V and 8 bases from J, leaving 12 bases between. The length of the CDR3 is 13 residues. Germline loops: CDR1 SGHVS, CDR2 FQNEAQ. The chain's CDR3 is CASSLRGGVGYTF. The CDR3 DNA reads as TGTGCCAGCAGCTTAAGGGGGGGCGTCGGCTACACCTTC.

This chain uses TRBV4-2 with TRBJ2-1; a weak D match, TRBD2 (6 bases). This CDR3 contains 20 residues. Germline lookup yields CDR1 LGHNA and CDR2 YNFKEQ. The V end lost 3 bases, the J end lost 1 base, and 25 bases lay between the germline ends. The CDR3 DNA sequence: TGTGCCAGCAGCCAGAAAATCCCAGCGTCTAGCGCCGAATCCTACAATGAGCAGTTCTTC. It yields the protein CASSQKIPASSAESYNEQFF.

This sequence joins TRBV14 and TRBJ2-7; 7 nucleotides agree with TRBD1. J was trimmed by 9 bases and V by 0 bases; bases with no gene match: 8. Germline V lookup: CDR1 SGHDN, CDR2 FVKESK. The CDR3 runs 14 residues. The CDR3 here is CASSQELQGVGQYF. CDR3 nucleotide sequence: TGTGCCAGCAGCCAAGAACTGCAGGGGGTCGGGCAGTACTTC.

This clone has just one count. The CDR3 region is CASSKDRVISYEQYF. The CDR3, as DNA: TGCGCCAGCAGCAAGGACAGGGTAATATCCTACGAGCAGTACTTC. This chain joins TRBV4-3 and TRBJ2-7, with 8 bases identical to TRBD1. This CDR3 has 15 residues. J lost 1 base, V lost 5 bases, and 7 bases had no gene match. Germline lookup yields CDR1 LGHNA and CDR2 YSLEER.

The CDR3 DNA sequence: TGTGCCACTAGGGGCCGGCGGGCCGATAGCGGGAGTGAAAGGGTAAATGAGCAGTTCTTC. Its protein product is CATRGRRADSGSERVNEQFF. The chain couples TRBV27 to TRBJ2-1; 9 nucleotides agree with TRBD2. CDR1 is MNHEY, CDR2 SMNVEV, per germline (reference sequence). The junction had 29 bases not matched to a gene; V was cut back by 10 bases and J by 7 bases. The CDR3 totals 20 residues.

The rearrangement uses TRBV11-2 and TRBJ1-1, with 10 bases that match TRBD1. The CDR3 is 13 amino acids. Germline loops: CDR1 SGHAT, CDR2 FQNNGV. The V segment lost 4 bases and the J segment 11 bases; nucleotides outside the gene matches: 7. CDR3 loop: CASSSPRDRGAFF. For the CDR3, the DNA is TGTGCCAGCAGCTCCCCCCGGGACAGGGGCGCTTTCTTT.

The V and J genes are TRBV5-6 and TRBJ2-1; the match to TRBD2 covers 14 bases. V trimming: 3 bases; J trimming: 5 bases; junction bases outside the gene matches: 7. The CDR3 contains 17 residues. Per germline, CDR1 SGHDT and CDR2 YYEEEE. CDR3 in DNA: TGTGCCAGCAGCTGGGAAGGACTAGCGGGAGGAAACAATGAGCAGTTCTTC. Amino acids: CASSWEGLAGGNNEQFF.

The chain joins TRBV5-1 to TRBJ1-4, with D maybe TRBD1 (6 bases). The CDR3 contains 12 residues. Germline loops: CDR1 SGHRS, CDR2 YFSETQ. Trimming removed 4 bases at V and 7 bases at J, with 8 bases between. The CDR3 here is CASSSRGEKLFF. The CDR3 coding sequence is TGCGCCAGCAGCAGCAGGGGTGAAAAACTGTTTTTT.

The chain uses TRBV28 and TRBJ1-5, with D possibly being TRBD1 (5 bases). The CDR3 extends over 14 amino acids. The germline CDR1 and CDR2 sequences are MDHEN and SYDVKM. Trimming took off 6 bases at V and 6 bases at J, with 15 bases between the two ends. Written as DNA, the CDR3 is TGTGCCAGCAGGCCCAGGGAGGAGGGTCAGCCCCAGCATTTT. This encodes CASRPREEGQPQHF.

The chain links TRBV5-1 to TRBJ2-3; D not certain. From germline, CDR1 is SGHRS and CDR2 YFSETQ. CDR3 size: 14 residues. The V gene lost 4 bases and the J gene lost 4 bases, with 13 bases spanning the gap. In DNA form, the CDR3 reads TGCGCCAGCAGCCCCCGCAGTCCCTCAGATACGCAGTATTTT. It translates to CASSPRSPSDTQYF.

This clone has a single count. The rearrangement links TRBV27 to TRBJ2-7, with 10 bases fitting TRBD2. CDR1 and CDR2 (germline): MNHEY, SMNVEV (reference sequence). V lost 8 bases to trimming and J lost 5 bases; unmatched junction nucleotides: 18. The CDR3 has 17 amino acids. The DNA of the CDR3 is TGTGCCAGCGGGCCTAAAGCGGGAGGGGGTAGGTTTGACGAGCAGTACTTC. Residues: CASGPKAGGGRFDEQYF.

The rearrangement links TRBV14 to TRBJ2-7, with D possibly being TRBD1 (9 bases). This CDR3 region has 18 residues. Deletions cut 1 base from V and 2 bases from J, with 21 bases between. Germline loops: CDR1 SGHDN, CDR2 FVKESK. CDR3 nucleotide sequence: TGTGCCAGCAGCCAAGCTCGGGGGGGGGACAGGGCCCCCTACGAGCAGTACTTC. It specifies CASSQARGGDRAPYEQYF.

The chain has TRBV29-1 and TRBJ1-2; 8 nucleotides align to TRBD1. CDR1 and CDR2 (germline): SQVTM, ANQGSEA. There are 15 residues in the CDR3. V gave up 4 bases and J gave up 5 bases; unmatched junction bases: 12. The CDR3 loop reads CSVVGTPGQDYGYTF. The CDR3 region has the DNA TGCAGCGTTGTGGGGACTCCGGGACAGGATTATGGCTACACCTTC.

The CDR3 spells CASSQDSELAGYNEQFF. The CDR3, as DNA: TGCGCCAGCAGCCAAGATTCTGAACTAGCGGGATACAATGAGCAGTTCTTC. The rearrangement links TRBV4-3 to TRBJ2-1, with 10 bases that match TRBD2. V dropped 0 bases and J dropped 4; count of bases not matched to a gene: 6. This CDR3 is built from 17 residues. Per the germline V gene, CDR1 is LGHNA and CDR2 is YSLEER.

The rearrangement joins TRBV28 to TRBJ2-7, with 11 nucleotides matching TRBD1. J gave up 0 bases and V 6 bases, and 13 bases lay outside the gene matches. In germline, CDR1 is MDHEN, CDR2 SYDVKM. The CDR3 runs 18 residues. The CDR3 sequence is CASSPPGQGERGSYEQYF. The CDR3 DNA is TGTGCCAGCAGCCCACCGGGACAGGGGGAAAGGGGCTCCTACGAGCAGTACTTC.

This sequence joins TRBV9 and TRBJ2-3; tentatively, D is TRBD2 (6 bases). V was shortened by 0 bases and J by 2 bases, with 19 bases between the two germline ends. The CDR3 consists of 18 residues. Germline values: CDR1 SGDLS, CDR2 YYNGEE. The CDR3 spells CASSVVSGSAQITDTQYF. CDR3 DNA sequence: TGTGCCAGCAGCGTAGTAAGCGGGTCCGCCCAAATCACAGATACGCAGTATTTT.

CDR3 region: CASSQASGNNEQFF. In DNA, the CDR3 is TGTGCCAGCAGCCAAGCGAGCGGGAACAATGAGCAGTTCTTC. The gene calls are TRBV14 and TRBJ2-1; 7 nucleotides align to TRBD2. Germline CDR1 and CDR2: SGHDN and FVKESK. CDR3 length: 14 residues. J lost 5 bases, V lost 1 base, and 2 bases had no gene match.

This clone was detected once. The V and J genes are TRBV18 and TRBJ1-1; no firm D call. Germline-derived CDR1 and CDR2 are KGHSH and LQKENI. Deletions cut 2 bases from V and 7 bases from J, with 8 bases between. This CDR3 is built from 12 residues. CDR3 amino acids: CASSPGPVEAFF. DNA for the CDR3: TGTGCCAGCTCACCAGGGCCCGTTGAAGCTTTCTTT.

The rearrangement links TRBV11-2 to TRBJ2-3; perhaps TRBD1 as D (6 bases). The V end lost 5 bases, the J end lost 6 bases, and 21 bases lay between the germline ends. Germline-derived CDR1 and CDR2 are SGHAT and FQNNGV. This CDR3 is built from 16 residues. In DNA form, the CDR3 reads TGTGCCAGCAGCCCCTACAGGGCTCAAGCTCCGGATACGCAGTATTTT. This codes for CASSPYRAQAPDTQYF.

This clone turned up a few times. CDR3 residues: CASSLLALAGGTNTGELFF. The CDR3 coding sequence is TGTGCCAGCAGTTTATTAGCACTAGCGGGAGGAACGAACACCGGGGAGCTGTTTTTT. The chain employs TRBV27 and TRBJ2-2; TRBD2 aligns across 12 bases. Germline V lookup: CDR1 MNHEY, CDR2 SMNVEV (reference sequence). There are 19 residues in the CDR3. The J segment lost 0 bases and the V segment lost 1 base, leaving 6 bases of the junction unmatched.

This chain links TRBV30 with TRBJ1-2; maybe TRBD1 (5 bases). The CDR3 loop spans 14 amino acids. Germline CDR1 GTSNPN, CDR2 SVGIG (reference sequence). V shed 0 bases and J shed 6 bases, with 14 bases lying between them. The CDR3 region is CAWSVQCQGDGYTF. The CDR3 DNA sequence: TGTGCCTGGAGTGTACAGTGCCAGGGCGATGGCTACACCTTC.